These 3 T cell receptor beta chains originate from one sample sequenced in a study of CD8 T cells in Susac syndrome. Reverse transcription used about 0.45 to 1 ug RNA and random hexamers. TCRdb independently ran MiXCR on the immunoSEQ multiplex PCR reads; one entry per CDR3 protein. The profile shows some 150,000 distinct CDR3 sequences, roughly 94% of them singletons. The sequencing sample was made of CD8+ T cells from PBMCs. Source of these receptors: a human donor with multiple sclerosis.

The chain carries TRBV7-9 and TRBJ2-2, with D hard to call. Looked up from germline, CDR1 is SEHNR and CDR2 is FQNEAQ (reference sequence). The CDR3 is made up of 13 amino acids. The CDR3 DNA reads TGTGGGACGGCCCGGATGGGCACCGGGGAGCTGTTTTTT. Translating gives CGTARMGTGELFF.

This clonotype has just one count. The gene calls are TRBV29-1 and TRBJ2-2; maybe TRBD1 (6 bases). CDR3 length: 16 amino acids. V lost 0 bases, J lost 7 bases, and 18 bases lay in between. The germline V gene has CDR1 SQVTM and CDR2 ANQGSEA. The DNA for the CDR3 is TGCAGCGTTGAAGATCCGTCGACAGGAGAAATCGGGGAGCTGTTTTTT. This gives the protein CSVEDPSTGEIGELFF.

The chain is built from TRBV13 and TRBJ1-2; D not resolved. CDR1 is PRHDT, CDR2 FYEKMQ, per germline (reference sequence). The length of the CDR3 is 13 residues. V was cut by 3 bases and J by 5 bases, with 10 bases left in between. Written as DNA, the CDR3 is TGTGCCAGCAGCTTCCCGGACTCATATGGCTACACCTTC. This codes for CASSFPDSYGYTF. Variable domain in full (rest from reference TRBV13 and TRBJ1-2): AAGVIQSPRHLIKEKRETATLKCYPIPRHDTVYWYQQGPGQDPQFLISFYEKMQSDKGSIPDRFSAQQFSDYHSELNMSSLELGDSALYFCASSFPDSYGYTFGSGTRLTVV.